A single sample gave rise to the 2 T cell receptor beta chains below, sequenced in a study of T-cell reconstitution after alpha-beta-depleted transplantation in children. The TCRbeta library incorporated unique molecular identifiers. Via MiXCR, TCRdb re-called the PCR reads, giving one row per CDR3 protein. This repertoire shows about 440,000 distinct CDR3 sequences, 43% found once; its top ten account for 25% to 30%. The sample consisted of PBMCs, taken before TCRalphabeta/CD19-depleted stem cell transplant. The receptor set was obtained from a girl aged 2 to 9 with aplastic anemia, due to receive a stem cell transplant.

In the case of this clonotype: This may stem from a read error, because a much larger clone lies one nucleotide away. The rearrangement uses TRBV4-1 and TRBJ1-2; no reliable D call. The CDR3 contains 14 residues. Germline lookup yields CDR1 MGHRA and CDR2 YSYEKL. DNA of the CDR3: TGCGCCAGCAGCCAAGAGAGCGGCGTCTTTGGCGACACCTTC. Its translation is CASSQESGVFGDTF.

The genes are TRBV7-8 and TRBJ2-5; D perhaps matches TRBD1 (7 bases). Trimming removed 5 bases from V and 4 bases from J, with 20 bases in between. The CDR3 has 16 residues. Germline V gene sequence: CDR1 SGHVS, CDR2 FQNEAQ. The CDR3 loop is CASSPGGPGGGETQYF. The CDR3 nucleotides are TGTGCCAGCAGCCCTGGGGGGCCAGGGGGTGGAGAGACCCAGTACTTC.